This record concerns one T cell receptor beta chain sequence. The target antigen is unknown. This record comes from a study of shared clonotypes between healthy human individuals. For the study at large: The study used three CD4 naive, three CD4 memory, two CD8 naive and one CD8 memory plate per donor.

Germline CDR1 and CDR2: SEHNR and FQNEAQ (reference sequence). V was clipped by 2 bases and J by 0 bases, with 8 bases between them. The CDR3 is 15 amino acids. General observations from the study: Genetic and exposure-history diversity was limited by the few donors. Clonotype sharing across donors was expected to vary with sequencing depth.

The assay was immunoSEQ multiplex PCR, and TCRdb's table has in-frame clones only and misses some. Among a few million clones listed, around 95% were seen once. The receptor comes from a man aged 18 to 29 in good health. The specimen was naive CD4+ T cells sorted from blood. Subset noted: CD45RA+ positively selected. The chain carries TRBV7-9 and TRBJ1-3, with D unclear. CDR3 bases: TGTGCCAGCAGCTTAAATTTGGGCTCTGGAAACACCATATATTTT. It codes for CASSLNLGSGNTIYF.